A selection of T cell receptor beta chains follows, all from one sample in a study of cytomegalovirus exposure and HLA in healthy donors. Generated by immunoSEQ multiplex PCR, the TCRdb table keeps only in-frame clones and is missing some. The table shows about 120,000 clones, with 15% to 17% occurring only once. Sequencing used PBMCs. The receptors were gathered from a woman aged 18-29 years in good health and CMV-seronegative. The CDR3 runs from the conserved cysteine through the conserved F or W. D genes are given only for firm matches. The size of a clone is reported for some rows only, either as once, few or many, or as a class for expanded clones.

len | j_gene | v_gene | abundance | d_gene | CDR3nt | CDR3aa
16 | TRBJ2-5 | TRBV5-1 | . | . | TGCGCCAGCAGCACTGAAATTCGGACAGTCCAAGAGACCCAGTACTTC | CASSTEIRTVQETQYF
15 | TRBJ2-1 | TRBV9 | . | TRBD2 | TGTGCCAGCAGCATAGCGGGAGAGGTTGACAATGAGCAGTTCTTC | CASSIAGEVDNEQFF
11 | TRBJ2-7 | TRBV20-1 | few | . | TGCAGTGCGGCTTTAGGAGGCGAGCAGTACTTC | CSAALGGEQYF
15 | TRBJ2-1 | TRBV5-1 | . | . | TGCGCCAGCAGCTCGTATGGCGGGACGGGCGATGAGCAGTTCTTC | CASSSYGGTGDEQFF
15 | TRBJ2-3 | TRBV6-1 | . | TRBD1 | TGTGCCAGCAGTGAGGGACAGGGGGCTGCAGATACGCAGTATTTT | CASSEGQGAADTQYF
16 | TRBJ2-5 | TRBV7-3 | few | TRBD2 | TGTGCCAGCAGCTTAGGAGCGCTAGCGGGGGAAGAGACCCAGTACTTC | CASSLGALAGEETQYF
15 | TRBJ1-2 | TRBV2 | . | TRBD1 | TGTGCCAGCAGTTCGACTGGGACAGCTAACTATGGCTACACCTTC | CASSSTGTANYGYTF
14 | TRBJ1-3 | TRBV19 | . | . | TGTGCCAGTAGTATGTTGCAGGGAGGGGACACCATATATTTT | CASSMLQGGDTIYF
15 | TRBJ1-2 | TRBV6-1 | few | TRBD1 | TGTGCCAGCACGTCCAGACAGGGTTCGGGCTATGGCTACACCTTC | CASTSRQGSGYGYTF
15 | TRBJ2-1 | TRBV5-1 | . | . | TGCGCCAGCAGCTCGGGACTTCCTCCTGGCAATGAGCAGTTCTTC | CASSSGLPPGNEQFF
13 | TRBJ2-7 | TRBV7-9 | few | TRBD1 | TGTGCCAGCAGCCGGGACAGCAAATACGAGCAGTACTTC | CASSRDSKYEQYF
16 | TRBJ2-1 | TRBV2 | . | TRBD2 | TGTGCCAGCAGTGCGGGACTAGCGGGAGTGCCTGGTGAGCAGTTCTTC | CASSAGLAGVPGEQFF
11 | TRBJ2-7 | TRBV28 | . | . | TGTGCCAGCATTCGGAGAGGGAGACCGTACTTC | CASIRRGRPYF
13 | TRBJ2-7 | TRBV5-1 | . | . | TGCGCCAGCAGCTTGCTAGGGGACTACGAGCAGTACTTC | CASSLLGDYEQYF
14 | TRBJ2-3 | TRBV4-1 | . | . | TGCGCCAGCAGCCAAGTCGGGAACGCAGATACGCAGTATTTT | CASSQVGNADTQYF
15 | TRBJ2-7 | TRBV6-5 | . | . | TGTGCCAGCAGTGGGACATTGATTTGGGGTGACGAGCAGTACTTC | CASSGTLIWGDEQYF
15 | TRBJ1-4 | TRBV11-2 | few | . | TGTGCCAGCAGCCCACGGGGAGGGGGGATTGAAAAACTGTTTTTT | CASSPRGGGIEKLFF
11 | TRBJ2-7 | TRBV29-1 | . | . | TGCAGCGGTGAACTAGGCTACGAGCAGTACTTC | CSGELGYEQYF
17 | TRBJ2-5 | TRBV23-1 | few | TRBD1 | TGCGCCAGCAGTCAATCCTCGGACAGGGAACGAGACGAGACCCAGTACTTC | CASSQSSDRERDETQYF
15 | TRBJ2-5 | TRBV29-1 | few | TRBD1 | TGCAGCGTTAAAAATTGGGACAGGGGGGGAGAGACCCAGTACTTC | CSVKNWDRGGETQYF
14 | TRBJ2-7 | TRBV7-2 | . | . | TGTGCCAGCACCCCCTTGCGGGTATCCTACGAGCAGTACTTC | CASTPLRVSYEQYF
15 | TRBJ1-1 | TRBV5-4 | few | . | TGTGCCAGCAGCTTGCAGGGGCCGATGAACACTGAAGCTTTCTTT | CASSLQGPMNTEAFF
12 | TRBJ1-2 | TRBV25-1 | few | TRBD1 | TGTGCCAGCTTGGGGCAGGGGGATGGCTACACCTTC | CASLGQGDGYTF
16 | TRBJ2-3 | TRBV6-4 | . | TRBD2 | TGTGCCAGCAGTGTAGGAACTAGCGGAAGCACAGATACGCAGTATTTT | CASSVGTSGSTDTQYF
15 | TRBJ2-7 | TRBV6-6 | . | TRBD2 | TGTGCCAGCAGTTACAGTCGTAGCGGGTACTACGAGCAGTACTTC | CASSYSRSGYYEQYF